The clone carrying this T cell receptor (beta chain) was counted once. Its specificity is not known. This specimen includes other DNA sequences encoding the same CDR3. Vbeta (60) and Jbeta (13) primers were used in the PCR. The table came from immunoSEQ multiplex PCR; TCRdb's copy has only in-frame clones and leaves some out. The table includes approximately 97,000 clones, approximately 81% detected once. This entry belongs to a study of cytomegalovirus exposure and HLA in healthy donors. The CDR3 length is 16 residues. Germline V gene data show CDR1 as SGHRS and CDR2 as YFSETQ. Unmatched junction bases numbered 14, after V lost 4 bases and J lost 7 bases. Study-wide points: A few V segments could not be told apart, such as TRBV6-2 and TRBV6-3, and were left out.

The V gene is TRBV5-1, the J gene TRBJ2-1; 7 nucleotides line up with TRBD2. The TCR was taken from a woman in her thirties or forties in good health and CMV-seropositive. Sequencing was carried out using PBMCs. The CDR3 sequence: CASSIWTSGSGNEQFF. DNA of the CDR3: TGCGCCAGCAGCATATGGACTAGTGGGAGTGGTAATGAGCAGTTCTTC.